This T cell receptor (beta chain) was identified in a study of OX40 agonist ivuxolimab in advanced cancers. The overall study: Hepatocellular carcinoma, melanoma, renal cell or head and neck cancer was diagnosed in the dose-escalation patients. The study's findings and limits: Clonal expansion in partial responders at 0.1-3.0 mg/kg ranked among the lowest. Averaged across samples, CD8+ T cells carried more expanded clones than CD4+ did. At doses 0.1 to 3.0 mg/kg, CD4+ and CD8+ clones expanded.

Note on this clone: Its antigen is unknown.

The repertoire was sequenced with immunoSEQ multiplex PCR; TCRdb's copy has only in-frame clones and lacks some. The table includes around 58,000 clones, around 84% detected once. The specimen comprised CD4+ or CD8+ T cells sorted from blood, sampled in a trial of the OX40 agonist ivuxolimab. This receptor was identified in an adult with an advanced solid tumor such as melanoma, head and neck, liver or kidney cancer.

The CDR3: CASRSTENTEAFF. The CDR3 DNA is TGTGCCAGCAGGTCAACAGAGAACACTGAAGCTTTCTTT. This chain uses TRBV2 with TRBJ1-1; D is undetermined. Germline V lookup: CDR1 SNHLY, CDR2 FYNNEI. This CDR3 has 13 residues. Trimming left V 6 bases short and J 1 base short, with 9 bases between.